The T cell receptor (beta chain) under discussion was sequenced for a study of T cells after yellow fever vaccination. At the level of the study: Fractions low in cell number were prepared with SMART-Seq v4 Ultra Low Input.

There are many counts of this clonotype. Its antigen is unidentified. Template switching with 5'RACE generated the TCR cDNA and added a universal primer site and UMIs. TCRdb re-called the 5' RACE reads through MiXCR, storing one row per CDR3 protein. There are around 320,000 distinct CDR3 sequences in the sample; less than 9.5% occur only once, and 3% to 4% lies in the top ten. Germline V gives CDR1 LGHDT, CDR2 YNNKEL (reference sequence). There are 13 residues in the CDR3. Germline trimming cut 4 bases from V and 4 bases from J; bases unmatched to any gene: 1. Study conclusions and caveats: A large majority of primary-vaccination clones showed up again after the booster (around 95% CD4, 75% to 90% CD8).

This clonotype was sampled from a man aged 18-30 years who received the YFV17D yellow fever vaccine. The specimen was CD4+ T cells sorted from PBMCs, collected 5 days after the yellow fever booster vaccination. The chain links TRBV3-1 to TRBJ1-3; 7 bases agree with TRBD1. CDR3 residues: CASSPGQGNTIYF. In DNA form, the CDR3 reads TGTGCCAGCAGCCCGGGACAGGGAAACACCATATATTTT.